This TCR beta chain was recovered during a study of control samples from healthy donors and cancer patients. This table comes from immunoSEQ multiplex PCR, and its TCRdb copy is limited to in-frame clones, with some not included. The data contain around 19,000 clones, more than 75% of them singletons. Germline CDR1 is MNHEY and CDR2 is SMNVEV (reference sequence). This CDR3 spans 15 amino acids. V lost 0 bases to trimming and J lost 9 bases, with 15 bases between them. The V and J genes are TRBV27 and TRBJ1-5, with D perhaps matching TRBD1 (5 bases). The sample taken for sequencing was PBMCs. The TCR was taken from an older woman with head and neck cancer. The CDR3 loop reads CASSLSGREGRPQHF. In nucleotides, the CDR3 is TGTGCCAGCAGTTTATCGGGCAGGGAAGGAAGGCCCCAGCATTTT.